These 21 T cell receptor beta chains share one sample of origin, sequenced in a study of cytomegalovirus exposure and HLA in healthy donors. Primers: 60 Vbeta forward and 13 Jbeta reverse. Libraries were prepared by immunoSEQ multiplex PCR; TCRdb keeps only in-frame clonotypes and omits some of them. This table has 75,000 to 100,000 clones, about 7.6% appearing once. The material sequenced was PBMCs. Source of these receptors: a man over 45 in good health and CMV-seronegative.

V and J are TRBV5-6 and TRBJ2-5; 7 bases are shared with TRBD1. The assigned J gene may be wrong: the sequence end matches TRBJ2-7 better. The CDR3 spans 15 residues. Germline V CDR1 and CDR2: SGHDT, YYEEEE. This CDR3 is CASSLAQAGGYEQYF. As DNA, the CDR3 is TGTGCCAGCAGCTTGGCTCAGGCAGGGGGCTACGAGCAGTACTTC.

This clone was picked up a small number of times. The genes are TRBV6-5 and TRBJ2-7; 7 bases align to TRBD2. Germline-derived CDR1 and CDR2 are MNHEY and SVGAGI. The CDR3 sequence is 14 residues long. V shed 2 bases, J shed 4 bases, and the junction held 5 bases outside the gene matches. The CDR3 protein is CASSYTQGLYEQYF. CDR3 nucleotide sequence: TGTGCCAGCAGTTACACCCAGGGACTATACGAGCAGTACTTC.

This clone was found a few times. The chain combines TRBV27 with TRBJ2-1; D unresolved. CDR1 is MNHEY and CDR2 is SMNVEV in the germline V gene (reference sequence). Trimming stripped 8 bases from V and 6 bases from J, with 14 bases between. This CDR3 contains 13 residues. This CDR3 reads CASRGTAPNEQFF. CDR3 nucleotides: TGTGCCAGCCGAGGTACCGCCCCCAATGAGCAGTTCTTC.

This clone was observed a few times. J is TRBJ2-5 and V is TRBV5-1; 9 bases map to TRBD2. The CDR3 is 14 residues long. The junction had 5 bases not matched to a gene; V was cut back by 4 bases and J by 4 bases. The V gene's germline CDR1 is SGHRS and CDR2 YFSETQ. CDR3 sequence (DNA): TGCGCCAGCAGCCGGACTAGCGAGGGAGAGACCCAGTACTTC. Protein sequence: CASSRTSEGETQYF.

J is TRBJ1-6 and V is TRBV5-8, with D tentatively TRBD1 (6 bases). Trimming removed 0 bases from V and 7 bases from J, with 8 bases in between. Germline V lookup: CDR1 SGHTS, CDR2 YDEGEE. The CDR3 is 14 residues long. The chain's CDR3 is CASSLVQGNSPLHF. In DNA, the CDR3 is TGTGCCAGCAGCTTGGTCCAGGGGAATTCACCCCTCCACTTT.

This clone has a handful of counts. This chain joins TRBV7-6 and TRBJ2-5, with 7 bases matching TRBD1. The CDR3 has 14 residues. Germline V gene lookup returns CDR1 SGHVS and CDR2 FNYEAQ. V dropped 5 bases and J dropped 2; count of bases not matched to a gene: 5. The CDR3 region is CASSTQGRQETQYF. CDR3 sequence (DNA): TGTGCCAGCAGCACACAGGGGCGTCAAGAGACCCAGTACTTC.

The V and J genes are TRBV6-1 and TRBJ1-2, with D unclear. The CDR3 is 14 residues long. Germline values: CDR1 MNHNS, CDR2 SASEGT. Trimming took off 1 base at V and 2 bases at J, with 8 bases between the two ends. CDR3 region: CASSEGLINYGYTF. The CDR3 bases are TGTGCCAGCAGTGAAGGGCTGATCAACTATGGCTACACCTTC.

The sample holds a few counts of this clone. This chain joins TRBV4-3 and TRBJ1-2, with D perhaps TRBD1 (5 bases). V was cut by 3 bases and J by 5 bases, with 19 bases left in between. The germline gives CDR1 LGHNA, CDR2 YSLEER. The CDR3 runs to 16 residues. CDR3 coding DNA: TGCGCCAGCAGCCAGGATCCGGGGGTGTCGGTTTATGGCTACACCTTC. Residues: CASSQDPGVSVYGYTF.

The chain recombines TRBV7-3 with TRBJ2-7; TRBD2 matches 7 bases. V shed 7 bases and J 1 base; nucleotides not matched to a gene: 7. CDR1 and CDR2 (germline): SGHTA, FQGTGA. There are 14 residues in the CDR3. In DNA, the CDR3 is TGTGCCAGCACCCCAGCGGGGTCGTCCTACGAGCAGTACTTC. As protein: CASTPAGSSYEQYF.

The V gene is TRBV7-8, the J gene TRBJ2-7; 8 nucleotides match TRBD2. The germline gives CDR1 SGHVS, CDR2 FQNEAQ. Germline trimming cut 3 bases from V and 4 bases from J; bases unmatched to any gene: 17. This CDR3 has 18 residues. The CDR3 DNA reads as TGTGCCAGCAGCTTTTCTGGACCGGGACTAGACCTTAGATACGAGCAGTACTTC. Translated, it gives CASSFSGPGLDLRYEQYF.

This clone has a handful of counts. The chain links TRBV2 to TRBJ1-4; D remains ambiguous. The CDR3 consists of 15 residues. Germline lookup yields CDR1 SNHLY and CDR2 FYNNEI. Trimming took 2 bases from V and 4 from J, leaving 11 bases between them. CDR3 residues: CASSEMVAFNEKLFF. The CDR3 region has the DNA TGTGCCAGCAGTGAAATGGTGGCCTTTAATGAAAAACTGTTTTTT.

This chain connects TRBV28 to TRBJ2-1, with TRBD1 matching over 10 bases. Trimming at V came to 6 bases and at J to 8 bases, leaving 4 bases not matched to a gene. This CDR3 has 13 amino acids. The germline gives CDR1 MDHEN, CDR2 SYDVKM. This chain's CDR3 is CASSPGTGDEQFF. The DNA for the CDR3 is TGTGCCAGCAGCCCCGGGACAGGGGATGAGCAGTTCTTC.

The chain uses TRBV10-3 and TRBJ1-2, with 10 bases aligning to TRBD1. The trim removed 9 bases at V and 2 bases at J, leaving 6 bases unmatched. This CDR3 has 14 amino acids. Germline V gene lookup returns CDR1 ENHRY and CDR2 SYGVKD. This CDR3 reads CAMYPGQGNYGYTF. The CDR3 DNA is TGTGCCATGTACCCGGGACAGGGGAACTATGGCTACACCTTC.

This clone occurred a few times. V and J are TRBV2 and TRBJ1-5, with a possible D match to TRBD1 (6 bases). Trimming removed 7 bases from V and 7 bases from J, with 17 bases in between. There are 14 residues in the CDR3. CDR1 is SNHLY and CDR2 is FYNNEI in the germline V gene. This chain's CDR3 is CASMRGAGEQPQHF. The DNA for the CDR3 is TGTGCCAGCATGAGGGGGGCGGGAGAACAGCCCCAGCATTTT.

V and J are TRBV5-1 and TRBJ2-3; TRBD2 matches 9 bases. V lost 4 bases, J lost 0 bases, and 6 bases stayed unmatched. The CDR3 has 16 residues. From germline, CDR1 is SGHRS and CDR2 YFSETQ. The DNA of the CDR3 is TGCGCCAGCAGCGCACTGACTAGCGGAAGCACAGATACGCAGTATTTT. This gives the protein CASSALTSGSTDTQYF.

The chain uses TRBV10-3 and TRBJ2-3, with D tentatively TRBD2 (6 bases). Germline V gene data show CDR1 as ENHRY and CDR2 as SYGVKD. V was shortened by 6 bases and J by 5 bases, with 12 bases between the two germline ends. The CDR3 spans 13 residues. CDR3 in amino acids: CAISGGVGDTQYF. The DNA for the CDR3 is TGTGCCATCAGCGGGGGAGTGGGAGATACGCAGTATTTT.

The CDR3 sequence: CASSLGRRPRGTGELFF. The CDR3 nucleotides are TGTGCCAGCAGCTTAGGACGGAGGCCTCGGGGCACCGGGGAGCTGTTTTTT. The chain joins TRBV11-2 to TRBJ2-2; TRBD2 is a possible D gene (5 bases). Germline assignment: CDR1 SGHAT and CDR2 FQNNGV. The CDR3 has 17 residues. V lost 1 base to trimming and J lost 4 bases, with 16 bases between them.

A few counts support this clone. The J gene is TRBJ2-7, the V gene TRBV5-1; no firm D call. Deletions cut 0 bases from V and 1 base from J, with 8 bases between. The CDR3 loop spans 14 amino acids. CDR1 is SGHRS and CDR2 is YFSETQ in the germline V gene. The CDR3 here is CASSLAPHSYEQYF. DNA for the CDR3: TGCGCCAGCAGCTTGGCTCCACATTCCTACGAGCAGTACTTC.

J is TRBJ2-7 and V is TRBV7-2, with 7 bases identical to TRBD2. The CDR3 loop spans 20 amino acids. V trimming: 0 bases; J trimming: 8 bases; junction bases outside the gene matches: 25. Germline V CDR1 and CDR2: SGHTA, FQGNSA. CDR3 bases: TGTGCCAGCAGCTTAGCCTCCGCCTTTGAAGCGGGAAAGGAATTACGAAAGCAGTACTTC. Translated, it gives CASSLASAFEAGKELRKQYF.

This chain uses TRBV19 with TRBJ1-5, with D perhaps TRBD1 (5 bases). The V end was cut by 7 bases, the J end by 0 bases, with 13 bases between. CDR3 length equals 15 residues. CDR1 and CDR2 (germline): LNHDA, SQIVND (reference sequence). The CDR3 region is CASKGRGFSNQPQHF. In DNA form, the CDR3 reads TGTGCCAGTAAGGGGAGGGGTTTTAGCAATCAGCCCCAGCATTTT.

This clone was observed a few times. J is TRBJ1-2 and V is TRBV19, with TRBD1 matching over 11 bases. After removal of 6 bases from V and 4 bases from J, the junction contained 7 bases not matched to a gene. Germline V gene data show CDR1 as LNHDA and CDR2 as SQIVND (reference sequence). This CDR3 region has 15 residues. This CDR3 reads CASRYGTGGTYGYTF. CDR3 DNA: TGTGCCAGTAGGTATGGGACAGGGGGTACCTATGGCTACACCTTC.